A selection of T cell receptor beta chains follows, all from one sample in a study of cytomegalovirus exposure and HLA in healthy donors. TCRdb keeps only in-frame clones here, not all; method: immunoSEQ multiplex PCR. The sample carries about 100,000 clones, roughly 78% recorded once. Sample: PBMCs. The receptor set was obtained from a woman between 55 and 75 years old in good health and CMV-seronegative. The CDR3 runs from the conserved cysteine through the conserved F or W. Fields, in order: J gene, clone size, V gene, D gene, CDR3 protein, CDR3 DNA. D genes are given only for firm matches. Clone size is stated in some rows and not others, as once, few, many or a class when expanded.

TRBJ2-1 . TRBV6-5 . CASSYSTAPGYNEQFF TGTGCCAGCAGTTACTCGACAGCCCCAGGATACAATGAGCAGTTCTTC
TRBJ1-1 few TRBV6-5 TRBD1 CASSYRRGLANTEAFF TGTGCCAGCAGTTACCGGAGGGGGCTAGCAAACACTGAAGCTTTCTTT
TRBJ2-7 . TRBV7-8 TRBD1 CASSLTPGQGNEQYF TGTGCCAGCAGCCTCACTCCGGGACAGGGGAACGAGCAGTACTTC
TRBJ2-3 . TRBV9 . CASSVAGGASTDTQYF TGTGCCAGCAGCGTAGCAGGCGGGGCTAGCACAGATACGCAGTATTTT
TRBJ1-6 . TRBV5-1 . CASSGLPRGNSPLHF TGCGCCAGCAGCGGTCTTCCCAGGGGTAATTCACCCCTCCACTTT
TRBJ1-1 . TRBV7-2 TRBD1 CASSLYGTGGFHTEAFF TGTGCCAGCAGCTTGTACGGGACAGGGGGTTTTCACACTGAAGCTTTCTTT
TRBJ2-3 . TRBV10-3 TRBD1 CAISAPGQSTDTQYF TGTGCCATCAGTGCGCCGGGACAGAGCACAGATACGCAGTATTTT
TRBJ2-7 . TRBV19 . CASSLGRREQYF TGTGCCAGTAGTCTGGGGCGTCGCGAGCAGTACTTC
TRBJ2-7 . TRBV7-9 TRBD1 CASSSGGHPPYEQYF TGTGCCAGCAGCTCAGGGGGCCACCCCCCCTACGAGCAGTACTTC
TRBJ2-5 . TRBV19 TRBD2 CASSPLAGAQETQYF TGTGCCAGTAGTCCGTTAGCGGGGGCGCAAGAGACCCAGTACTTC
TRBJ1-3 . TRBV19 . CASSNQYAGATGNTIYF TGTGCCAGTAGTAATCAGTATGCGGGAGCTACTGGAAACACCATATATTTT
TRBJ1-4 once TRBV5-6 . CASSLGDNSATNEKLFF TGTGCCAGCAGCTTGGGGGACAATAGCGCAACTAATGAAAAACTGTTTTTT
TRBJ2-2 . TRBV11-2 . CASSTRTTYTGELFF TGTGCCAGCAGCACTCGGACTACCTACACCGGGGAGCTGTTTTTT
TRBJ2-2 . TRBV18 TRBD2 CASEGLAGANTGELFF TGTGCCAGCGAGGGACTAGCGGGGGCCAACACCGGGGAGCTGTTTTTT
TRBJ1-4 . TRBV5-1 TRBD1 CASSGTGGIDREKLFF TGCGCCAGCAGCGGGACAGGGGGGATTGATAGGGAAAAACTGTTTTTT
TRBJ1-3 few TRBV7-2 TRBD1 CASGPTGAGGNTIYF TGTGCCAGCGGACCGACAGGGGCTGGCGGAAACACCATATATTTT
TRBJ2-7 . TRBV28 . CASSVDRKYEQYF TGTGCCAGCAGTGTGGACAGAAAATACGAGCAGTACTTC
TRBJ2-1 . TRBV5-3 TRBD2 CARSFHSGRSSYNEQFF TGTGCCAGAAGCTTCCATAGCGGGAGGAGCTCCTACAATGAGCAGTTCTTC
TRBJ2-2 . TRBV7-2 TRBD2 CASSPLGLENGELFF TGTGCCAGCAGCCCCCTGGGACTAGAGAACGGGGAGCTGTTTTTT
TRBJ2-3 . TRBV7-9 . CASSLFLRDTQYF TGTGCCAGCAGCTTATTTTTGAGAGATACGCAGTATTTT
TRBJ2-7 . TRBV7-2 TRBD2 CASSPGTSWYEQYF TGTGCCAGCAGCCCTGGGACTAGCTGGTACGAGCAGTACTTC
TRBJ2-7 . TRBV10-3 TRBD2 CAISDPSRGGNYEQYF TGTGCCATCAGTGATCCCTCTCGGGGGGGGAATTACGAGCAGTACTTC
TRBJ1-6 . TRBV7-2 . CASSLHGETPLHF TGTGCCAGCAGCTTACACGGGGAGACACCCCTCCACTTT
TRBJ1-2 few TRBV29-1 . CSVDRADYGYTF TGCAGCGTTGACAGGGCTGACTATGGCTACACCTTC
TRBJ1-2 few TRBV30 . CAWSGGGGYTF TGTGCCTGGAGTGGGGGGGGCGGCTACACCTTC
TRBJ2-4 . TRBV14 TRBD1 CASSQLTGGLAKNIQYF TGTGCCAGCAGCCAACTTACAGGGGGACTAGCCAAAAACATTCAGTACTTC
TRBJ2-2 . TRBV7-6 . CASSSSVTGTGELFF TGTGCCAGCAGCTCGTCCGTCACTGGCACCGGGGAGCTGTTTTTT
TRBJ1-5 . TRBV19 . CASSITGTLDNQPQHF TGTGCCAGTAGTATAACCGGGACTCTTGACAATCAGCCCCAGCATTTT
TRBJ1-4 few TRBV7-9 . CASSLGQQPNEKLFF TGTGCCAGCAGCTTAGGACAACAGCCGAATGAAAAACTGTTTTTT
TRBJ2-3 . TRBV6-1 TRBD2 CASSLTSGGPDTQYF TGTGCCAGCAGCCTAACTAGCGGGGGTCCAGATACGCAGTATTTT
TRBJ1-1 . TRBV6-5 . CASSYSGRGMAEAFF TGTGCCAGCAGTTACTCGGGTCGGGGTATGGCTGAAGCTTTCTTT
TRBJ2-6 . TRBV2 . CASSGRGKISGANVLTF TGTGCCAGCAGTGGACGGGGAAAAATCTCTGGGGCCAACGTCCTGACTTTC
TRBJ2-1 . TRBV2 TRBD2 CASKSQIAGVYNEQFF TGTGCCAGCAAGAGTCAAATAGCGGGCGTTTACAATGAGCAGTTCTTC
TRBJ2-7 . TRBV2 TRBD2 CASSGGGGEQYF TGTGCCAGCAGTGGCGGGGGGGGCGAGCAGTACTTC
TRBJ1-2 once TRBV29-1 . CSVDTGVGHPWGYTF TGCAGCGTTGATACGGGGGTCGGCCATCCTTGGGGCTACACCTTC
TRBJ2-6 . TRBV11-3 . CASSLPGANVLTF TGTGCCAGCAGCCTCCCTGGGGCCAACGTCCTGACTTTC
TRBJ1-2 . TRBV27 TRBD1 CASSPTTGASGYTF TGTGCCAGCAGTCCGACGACAGGGGCAAGTGGCTACACCTTC
TRBJ2-1 . TRBV4-3 TRBD2 CASSRGLAGGADEQFF TGCGCCAGCAGCCGCGGACTAGCGGGAGGGGCCGATGAGCAGTTCTTC
TRBJ2-6 few TRBV9 TRBD2 CASSVAGGHSGANVLTF TGTGCCAGCAGCGTAGCGGGAGGCCACTCTGGGGCCAACGTCCTGACTTTC
TRBJ1-5 once TRBV10-3 . CAISSDRDRPQHF TGTGCCATCAGTTCGGACAGAGATCGGCCCCAGCATTTT
TRBJ2-3 . TRBV6-6 TRBD2 CASSAPGGLQYF TGTGCCAGCAGTGCTCCGGGGGGTCTGCAGTATTTT
TRBJ2-2 . TRBV11-2 . CASSLRFIRVTGELFF TGTGCCAGCAGCTTACGGTTCATCCGGGTCACCGGGGAGCTGTTTTTT
TRBJ2-3 . TRBV6-5 . CASSSPGANTQYF TGTGCCAGCAGTTCCCCCGGAGCCAATACGCAGTATTTT
TRBJ2-7 . TRBV5-6 . CASSLADEQYF TGTGCCAGCAGCTTGGCCGACGAGCAGTACTTC
TRBJ2-2 once TRBV7-9 TRBD1 CASSLEGQGPGELFF TGTGCCAGCAGCTTAGAGGGACAGGGTCCCGGGGAGCTGTTTTTT
TRBJ2-3 . TRBV11-2 TRBD2 CASSLGLAGFTDTQYF TGTGCCAGCAGCTTGGGGTTAGCGGGGTTCACAGATACGCAGTATTTT
TRBJ1-6 . TRBV9 TRBD1 CASSPGGRSPLHF TGTGCCAGCAGCCCAGGGGGACGGTCACCCCTCCACTTT
TRBJ2-5 . TRBV9 TRBD1 CASSGTGTGGETQYF TGTGCCAGCAGCGGAACCGGGACAGGGGGAGAAACCCAGTACTTC